Included here is one TCR beta chain sequence, with context. These data belong to a study of glioma-infiltrating T cells after dendritic cell vaccination. TCRB CDR3 was amplified from 2 ug genomic DNA or less. The primer mix had 60 V beta and 13 J beta primers. Here immunoSEQ multiplex PCR was the method, and the copy in TCRdb shows in-frame clones only, minus some. The sample lists 75,000 to 95,000 clones, 80% to 90% occurring once. Documented time point: after dendritic cell vaccination, including at tumor progression/relapse. None of the glioblastoma patients had an isocitrate dehydrogenase mutation. Per germline, CDR1 SNHLY and CDR2 FYNNEI. This CDR3 contains 14 residues. With V trimmed by 8 bases and J by 4 bases, 7 bases remained unmatched.

The material was blood, obtained after dendritic cell vaccination. The sequence came from a human donor with glioblastoma. The V gene is TRBV2, the J gene TRBJ2-5; 10 bases fit TRBD2. The CDR3 bases are TGTGCCAGCCGTAGCGGGGGGCCCAGAGAGACCCAGTACTTC. Translating gives CASRSGGPRETQYF.